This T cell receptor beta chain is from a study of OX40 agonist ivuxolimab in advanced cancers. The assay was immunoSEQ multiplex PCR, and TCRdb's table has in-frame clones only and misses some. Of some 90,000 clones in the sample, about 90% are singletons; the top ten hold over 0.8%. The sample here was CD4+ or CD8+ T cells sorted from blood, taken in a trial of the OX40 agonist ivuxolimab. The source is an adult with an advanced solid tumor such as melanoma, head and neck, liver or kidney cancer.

The CDR3 nucleotides are TGCAGCGTTGGGCAGCCGAACACTGAAGCTTTCTTT. It encodes CSVGQPNTEAFF. The V call is TRBV29-1, the J call TRBJ1-1; D call uncertain. Germline CDR1 is SQVTM and CDR2 is ANQGSEA. The CDR3 sequence is 12 residues long. V lost 4 bases to trimming and J lost 1 base, with 7 bases between them. Supplemented by reference TRBV29-1 and TRBJ1-1, the full variable domain reads SAVISQKPSRDICQRGTSLTIQCQVDSQVTMMFWYRQQPGQSLTLIATANQGSEATYESGFVIDKFPISRPNLTFSTLTVSNMSPEDSSIYLCSVGQPNTEAFFGQGTRLTVV.